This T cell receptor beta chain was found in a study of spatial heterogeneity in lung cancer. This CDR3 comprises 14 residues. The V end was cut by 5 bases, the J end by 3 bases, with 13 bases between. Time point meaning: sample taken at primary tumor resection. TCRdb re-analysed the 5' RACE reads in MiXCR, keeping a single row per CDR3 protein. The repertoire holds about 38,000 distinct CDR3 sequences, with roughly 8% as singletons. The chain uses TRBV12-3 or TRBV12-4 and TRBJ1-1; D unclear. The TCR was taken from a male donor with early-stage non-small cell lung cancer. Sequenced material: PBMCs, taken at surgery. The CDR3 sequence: CASSTALGYTEAFF. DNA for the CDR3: TGTGCCAGCAGTACCGCGTTGGGGTACACTGAAGCTTTCTTT.